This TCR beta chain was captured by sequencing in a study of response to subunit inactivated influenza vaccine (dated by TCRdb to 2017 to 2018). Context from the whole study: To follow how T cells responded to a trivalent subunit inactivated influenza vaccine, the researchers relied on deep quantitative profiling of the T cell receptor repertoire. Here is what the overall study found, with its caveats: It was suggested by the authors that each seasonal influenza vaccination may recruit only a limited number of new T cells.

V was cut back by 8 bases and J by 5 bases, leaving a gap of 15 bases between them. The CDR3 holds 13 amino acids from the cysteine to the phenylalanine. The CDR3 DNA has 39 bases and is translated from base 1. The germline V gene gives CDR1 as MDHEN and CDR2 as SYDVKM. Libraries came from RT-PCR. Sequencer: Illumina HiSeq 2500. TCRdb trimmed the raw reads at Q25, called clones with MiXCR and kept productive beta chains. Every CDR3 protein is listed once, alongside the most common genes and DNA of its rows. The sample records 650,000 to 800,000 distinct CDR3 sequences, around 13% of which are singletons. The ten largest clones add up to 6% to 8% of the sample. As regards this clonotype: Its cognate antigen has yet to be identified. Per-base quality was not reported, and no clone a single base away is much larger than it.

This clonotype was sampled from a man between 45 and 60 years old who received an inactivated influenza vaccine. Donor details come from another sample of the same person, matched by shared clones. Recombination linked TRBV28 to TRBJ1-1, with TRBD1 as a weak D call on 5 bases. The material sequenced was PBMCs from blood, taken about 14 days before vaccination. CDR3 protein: CASGQGTHTEAFF. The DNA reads TGTGCCAGCGGACAAGGGACGCATACTGAAGCTTTCTTT.